This TCR beta chain was sequenced in a study of T cell clones after liver transplantation. Overall study: Blood was drawn pre-transplant, before withdrawal, and after full or failed withdrawal.

Here immunoSEQ multiplex PCR was the method, and the copy in TCRdb shows in-frame clones only, minus some. The profile covers around 120,000 clones, with approximately 90% appearing a single time and approximately 0.84% taken by the ten largest. This CDR3 contains 13 residues. Germline V gives CDR1 SGHRS, CDR2 YFSETQ. The junction had 2 bases not matched to a gene; V was cut back by 3 bases and J by 3 bases. The chain uses TRBV5-1 and TRBJ2-7; 8 bases map to TRBD2. This TCR was sampled from a human patient who received a liver transplant. The graft donor may account for some of the T cells. The sequences come from CD4+ T cells from blood, collected 12 months after liver transplant. The CDR3 DNA follows: TGCGCCAGCAGCTGGAGCGGGAGCTACGAGCAGTACTTC. Translating gives CASSWSGSYEQYF.